One T cell receptor beta chain is described in this entry. This sample is drawn from a study of blood T cell repertoires in COVID-19. Whole-study context: There were acute and convalescent COVID-19 samples, and they came from the United States, Italy and Spain. PBMCs, B-cell-depleted T cells, or T cells were the source of the cDNA or gDNA that made up the material.

Authors' methods: Quantification of nucleated cells was approximated via reference gene primer amplification. The protocol was immunoSEQ multiplex PCR, while the TCRdb copy is restricted to in-frame clones and leaves out a portion. The DNA was the basis for D and trimming; V, J and clone size are from that table. The sample carries about 62,000 clones, 70% to 90% recorded once. The germline V gene encodes CDR1 MDHEN and CDR2 SYDVKM. This CDR3 has 14 amino acids. Trimming shortened V by 4 bases and J by 6 bases, and 14 bases separated the two germline ends. Material for sequencing was peripheral blood. The V gene is TRBV28, the J gene TRBJ2-3, with a possible D match to TRBD2 (6 bases). This sequence originates from a human donor in a cohort sampled during active COVID-19. Here the CDR3 reads CASSSYLASDTQYF. The CDR3 bases are TGTGCCAGCAGTTCCTACCTAGCGAGTGATACGCAGTATTTT.